This T cell receptor beta chain was identified during a study of Tregs in tolerant kidney transplant recipients. Sequencing used immunoSEQ multiplex PCR; TCRdb keeps in-frame clones, though not all of them. The sample lists tens of thousands of clones, 80% to 95% occurring once. A word on this clone: Its target is unknown.

Germline loops: CDR1 LNHDA, CDR2 SQIVND (reference sequence). This CDR3 is 16 amino acids long. V lost 5 bases and J lost 0, with 17 bases in between. Study findings and constraints: Tolerant patients' donor-specific Tregs expanded beyond overall Tregs, suggesting antigen-driven growth.

The nonmyeloablative bone marrow transplants came from related graft donors, with transient mixed chimerism. The sample consisted of CD4+ T cells from blood (PBMCs), taken 12 months after the transplant. V gene TRBV19 combines with J gene TRBJ2-7; a possible D gene is TRBD1 (5 bases). The receptor comes from a human patient who received a combined kidney and bone marrow transplant. The graft donor may account for some of the T cells. The CDR3 DNA sequence: TGTGCCAGTAGTCTCAGCGTAGGACAAGCCTCCTACGAGCAGTACTTC. Protein: CASSLSVGQASYEQYF.